The present T cell receptor beta chain was sequenced within a study of HIV-infected patients and healthy controls. Points from the study as a whole: HIV-infected patients and controls differed significantly in mean usage of eight alpha and eight beta V genes. HIV-infected repertoires had significantly higher mean Gini indices than controls, possibly reflecting oligoclonality.

Roughly three months, about 14 weeks, into antiretroviral therapy, follow-up blood was collected. All unsorted peripheral T cells were captured because whole blood was used without fractionation. The RNA source was an approximately 2.6 ml peripheral blood draw. 500 ng RNA was reverse transcribed with alpha and beta constant-region primers. Alpha and beta chain libraries were made separately by chain-specific third strand synthesis with multiplexing indices. One entry per CDR3 protein, called by TCRdb with MiXCR from the 5' RACE reads. The sample contains 10,000 to 11,000 distinct CDR3 sequences, under 7% of which appear only once. The V gene end was trimmed by 5 bases and the J gene end by 0 bases; junction bases not matched to a gene: 7. CDR3 length: 17 amino acids. Germline V lookup: CDR1 PRHDT, CDR2 FYEKMQ (reference sequence). Many counts were recorded for this clonotype. Its specificity is unknown.

This TCR was sampled from an adult with HIV infection. The donor label of this sample is uncertain. The sequences come from blood, collected during antiretroviral therapy. The chain uses TRBV13 and TRBJ2-3; 11 bases fit TRBD2. The CDR3 DNA follows: TGTGCCAGCAGCCCTCCCATAGCGGGAGGGAGCACAGATACGCAGTATTTT. Protein: CASSPPIAGGSTDTQYF.